The entry below describes one T cell receptor beta chain. Each CDR3 protein is one row after TCRdb ran MiXCR on the RT-PCR reads. This table has approximately 720,000 distinct CDR3 sequences, approximately 15% appearing once. The TCR sequence derives from a female donor in good health, serving as a healthy control. Sequenced sample: memory CD4+ T cells from blood.

The CDR3 DNA reads TGTGCCAGCAGTTCCTCACTAGCGGGAGGGCTGGAGACCCAGTACTTC. As protein: CASSSSLAGGLETQYF. The genes are TRBV27 and TRBJ2-5, with 13 bases that match TRBD2. Germline V gene data show CDR1 as MNHEY and CDR2 as SMNVEV (reference sequence). V trimming: 4 bases; J trimming: 5 bases; junction bases outside the gene matches: 7. The length of the CDR3 is 16 residues.